These 19 T cell receptor beta chains originate from one sample sequenced in a study of CD8+ T cells in alopecia areata. Following RNA extraction, reverse transcription yielded cDNA that acted as the sequencing template. Some clones are missing from TCRdb's copy, which holds only in-frame ones; the method was immunoSEQ multiplex PCR. The data contain around 150,000 clones, 55% of them singletons. Sequencing was performed on CD4+ T cells sorted from blood. These receptors were collected from a human donor in good health.

This chain connects TRBV29-1 to TRBJ2-5; the match to TRBD1 covers 7 bases. The J segment lost 3 bases and the V segment lost 7 bases, leaving 2 bases of the junction unmatched. In germline, CDR1 is SQVTM, CDR2 ANQGSEA. The CDR3 covers 11 residues. CDR3 protein: CSADREETQYF. As DNA, the CDR3 is TGCAGCGCTGACAGGGAAGAGACCCAGTACTTC. Full variable domain (remainder filled in from reference TRBV29-1 and TRBJ2-5): SAVISQKPSRDICQRGTSLTIQCQVDSQVTMMFWYRQQPGQSLTLIATANQGSEATYESGFVIDKFPISRPNLTFSTLTVSNMSPEDSSIYLCSADREETQYFGPGTRLLVL.

This chain connects TRBV30 to TRBJ1-4; tentatively, D is TRBD1 (5 bases). Germline V gene data show CDR1 as GTSNPN and CDR2 as SVGIG (reference sequence). The CDR3 is 15 residues long. Trimming pared 3 bases from V and 0 bases from J, leaving 11 bases between. The CDR3 loop is CAWSRQYATNEKLFF. The CDR3 DNA sequence: TGTGCCTGGAGCAGACAGTACGCAACTAATGAAAAACTGTTTTTT.

The chain is built from TRBV15 and TRBJ2-5; D unresolved. V was trimmed by 1 base and J by 1 base, leaving 7 bases between them. There are 14 residues in the CDR3. Per the germline V gene, CDR1 is LNHNV and CDR2 is YYDKDF (reference sequence). CDR3 bases: TGTGCCACCAGCAGAGGTTCGGTCCAAGAGACCCAGTACTTC. This encodes CATSRGSVQETQYF.

J is TRBJ2-5 and V is TRBV6-6, with TRBD2 matching over 10 bases. Germline trimming cut 8 bases from V and 7 bases from J; bases unmatched to any gene: 7. The CDR3 is 13 residues long. Per the germline V gene, CDR1 is MNHNY and CDR2 is SVGAGI (reference sequence). The CDR3 is CASGLAASGTQYF. The CDR3 bases are TGTGCCAGCGGACTAGCGGCCTCGGGGACCCAGTACTTC.

The table lists this clone with a few counts. This chain uses TRBV11-2 with TRBJ2-1, with D perhaps matching TRBD1 (5 bases). This CDR3 is 15 amino acids long. With 5 bases removed from V and 4 bases from J, the gap between germline ends came to 15 bases. Germline assignment: CDR1 SGHAT and CDR2 FQNNGV. The CDR3 nucleotides are TGTGCCAGCAGCCCTTCATTCGACAGTTACAATGAGCAGTTCTTC. Translation gives CASSPSFDSYNEQFF.

The table lists this clone with many counts. The chain uses TRBV2 and TRBJ1-2; possible D gene TRBD1, 6 bases. This CDR3 has 15 residues. V was shortened by 0 bases and J by 8 bases, with 16 bases between the two germline ends. The V gene's germline CDR1 is SNHLY and CDR2 FYNNEI. The chain's CDR3 is CASSEAETTGKGYTF. The CDR3 DNA sequence: TGTGCCAGCAGTGAAGCGGAAACGACAGGAAAGGGCTACACCTTC.

This chain connects TRBV6-1 to TRBJ2-3, with 11 bases fitting TRBD2. Germline V gene data show CDR1 as MNHNS and CDR2 as SASEGT. The CDR3 covers 14 residues. The V and J ends lost 7 bases and 6 bases, in that order; junction bases with no gene match: 6. The CDR3 DNA sequence: TGTGCCAGCATACTAGCGGGAGTCTGGGATACGCAGTATTTT. This sequence encodes CASILAGVWDTQYF.

This clone was found a few times. The chain couples TRBV28 to TRBJ2-3; 7 bases match TRBD2. Germline-derived CDR1 and CDR2 are MDHEN and SYDVKM. Germline trimming cut 2 bases from V and 7 bases from J; bases unmatched to any gene: 12. The CDR3 has 16 amino acids. CDR3 in amino acids: CASSLPRRTGGNTQYF. The CDR3, as DNA: TGTGCCAGCAGTTTACCGCGCCGGACGGGGGGAAATACGCAGTATTTT.

This clone has a handful of counts. This chain connects TRBV5-1 to TRBJ2-1; D call uncertain. The CDR3 runs 14 residues. The germline CDR1 and CDR2 sequences are SGHRS and YFSETQ. The V end was cut by 0 bases, the J end by 1 base, with 5 bases between. The CDR3 coding sequence is TGCGCCAGCAGCTTGGGGCAGTCCTACAATGAGCAGTTCTTC. It translates to CASSLGQSYNEQFF.

J is TRBJ2-3 and V is TRBV29-1; TRBD1 matches at 11 bases. The CDR3 spans 14 residues. The germline gives CDR1 SQVTM, CDR2 ANQGSEA. J gave up 6 bases and V 3 bases, and 5 bases lay outside the gene matches. CDR3 in amino acids: CSVEDRGPDDTQYF. CDR3 bases: TGCAGCGTTGAGGACAGGGGGCCGGACGATACGCAGTATTTT.

This clone was picked up a small number of times. The V call is TRBV28, the J call TRBJ2-7; a weak D match, TRBD2 (7 bases). The CDR3 runs to 13 residues. V was clipped by 3 bases and J by 3 bases, with 9 bases between them. The V gene's germline CDR1 is MDHEN and CDR2 SYDVKM. The CDR3 region has the DNA TGTGCCAGCAGTTTCGGGGGGCGCTACGAGCAGTACTTC. It translates to CASSFGGRYEQYF.

For this clone: Other DNA sequences from this sample encode an identical CDR3 as well. The chain carries TRBV7-2 and TRBJ1-1; D not certain. In germline, CDR1 is SGHTA, CDR2 FQGNSA. The CDR3 length is 13 residues. V shed 1 base and J shed 1 base, with 4 bases lying between them. As DNA, the CDR3 is TGTGCCAGCAGCTTAGTGAGGAACACTGAAGCTTTCTTT. Its translation is CASSLVRNTEAFF.

The chain links TRBV29-1 to TRBJ1-2, with 8 bases identical to TRBD1. The trim removed 6 bases at V and 6 bases at J, leaving 6 bases unmatched. The CDR3 is 12 residues long. CDR1 SQVTM and CDR2 ANQGSEA come from the germline V gene. In nucleotides, the CDR3 is TGCAGCGTCATCAGGGGGCAGGATGGCTACACCTTC. This codes for CSVIRGQDGYTF.

This clone was observed a handful of times. This chain uses TRBV29-1 with TRBJ2-1, with 12 bases identical to TRBD1. Germline V gene lookup returns CDR1 SQVTM and CDR2 ANQGSEA. The junction had 4 bases not matched to a gene; V was cut back by 5 bases and J by 5 bases. CDR3 length: 14 amino acids. The CDR3 DNA reads as TGCAGCGTTAGGGACAGGGGGCACCACAATGAGCAGTTCTTC. Translating it yields CSVRDRGHHNEQFF.

The J gene is TRBJ2-2, the V gene TRBV30, with TRBD1 matching 9 bases. Trimming removed 2 bases from V and 9 bases from J; junction bases left unmatched: 10. The CDR3 loop spans 15 amino acids. Germline-derived CDR1 and CDR2 are GTSNPN and SVGIG (reference sequence). CDR3 sequence: CAWSPRDRDGRELFF. The CDR3 nucleotides are TGTGCCTGGAGTCCCCGGGACAGGGATGGTAGGGAGCTGTTTTTT. The variable domain in full, with the rest retrieved from reference TRBV30 and TRBJ2-2, is SQTIHQWPATLVQPVGSPLSLECTVEGTSNPNLYWYRQAAGRGLQLLFYSVGIGQISSEVPQNLSASRPQDRQFILSSKKLLLSDSGFYLCAWSPRDRDGRELFFGEGSRLTVL.

This chain links TRBV6-5 with TRBJ1-2; the D is unclear. CDR3 length: 13 amino acids. Germline CDR1 reads MNHEY; CDR2 reads SVGAGI. Between the trimmed V and J ends, which lost 4 bases and 5 bases, there was a span of 11 bases. In DNA, the CDR3 is TGTGCCAGCAGTTCCGCAGGAACATATGGCTACACCTTC. Protein sequence: CASSSAGTYGYTF.

This rearrangement joins TRBV29-1 to TRBJ2-2; D perhaps matches TRBD1 (6 bases). V was cut by 5 bases and J by 5 bases, with 12 bases left in between. The CDR3 spans 13 residues. Germline V gene lookup returns CDR1 SQVTM and CDR2 ANQGSEA. The CDR3 coding sequence is TGCAGCGTTTTGAGAACAGGGACCGGGGAGCTGTTTTTT. It codes for CSVLRTGTGELFF.

This chain uses TRBV7-8 with TRBJ2-2, with D possibly matching TRBD1 (5 bases). CDR1 and CDR2 (germline): SGHVS, FQNEAQ. The V and J ends lost 8 bases and 0 bases respectively, with 10 bases between them. This CDR3 has 14 residues. The CDR3 DNA follows: TGTGCCAGCGGCCACAGGACGAACACCGGGGAGCTGTTTTTT. Amino acid sequence: CASGHRTNTGELFF.

V is TRBV25-1 and J is TRBJ2-7, with TRBD2 identical over 7 bases. Germline assignment: CDR1 MGHDK and CDR2 SYGVNS. With 1 base clipped from V and 4 bases from J, the junction kept 10 bases outside the gene matches. CDR3 size: 16 residues. The CDR3, as DNA: TGTGCCAGCAGTGAATCGCACGGGAGGAGAAATTACGAGCAGTACTTC. This gives the protein CASSESHGRRNYEQYF.